Listed below are T cell receptor beta chains from one sample, sequenced in a study of CD8 T cells in ankylosing spondylitis. Via MiXCR, TCRdb re-called the 5' RACE reads, giving one row per CDR3 protein. The top ten clones hold about 17% of a sample with fewer than 500,000 distinct CDR3 sequences, under 25% of them seen once. Sequencing used blood, either unsorted or a sorted T cell fraction (not recorded which). The origin of the receptors is a male donor with ankylosing spondylitis. The CDR3 runs from the conserved cysteine through the conserved F or W. A D gene is named only where the DNA matches it firmly. Not all rows give a size; the values are once, few, many and, for expanded clones, a class.

D gene,J gene,clone size,V gene,CDR3 protein,CDR3 DNA
-,TRBJ1-6,few,TRBV7-8,CASSLVRLPNSPLHF,TGTGCCAGCAGCTTAGTTAGGCTCCCTAATTCACCCCTCCACTTT
-,TRBJ1-1,few,TRBV14,CASSHRRRGLRRTEAFF,TGTGCCAGCAGCCACCGAAGGCGGGGTCTTCGAAGGACTGAAGCTTTCTTT
TRBD2,TRBJ2-7,-,TRBV5-6,CASSPEGVSGSYEQYF,TGTGCCAGCAGCCCCGAGGGGGTTAGCGGGAGTTACGAGCAGTACTTC
-,TRBJ2-5,-,TRBV20-1,CSAPAGETQYF,TGCAGTGCTCCAGCAGGAGAGACCCAGTACTTC
-,TRBJ1-5,many,TRBV10-3,CAISEQAGGNQPQHF,TGTGCCATCAGTGAACAGGCAGGGGGCAATCAGCCCCAGCATTTT
-,TRBJ2-1,few,TRBV7-9,CASSLGVESPDNEQFF,TGTGCCAGCAGCTTAGGGGTAGAGAGTCCCGACAATGAGCAGTTCTTC
-,TRBJ1-2,once,TRBV6-6,CASSHQYGYTF,TGTGCCAGCAGTCATCAATATGGCTACACCTTC
-,TRBJ2-7,-,TRBV3-1,CASQAQGGLLHF,TGTGCCAGCCAGGCCCAGGGGGGCCTCCTACACTTC
TRBD2,TRBJ2-1,-,TRBV20-1,CSASSGFYNEQFF,TGCAGTGCCTCTAGCGGGTTCTACAATGAGCAGTTCTTC
-,TRBJ2-5,-,TRBV7-3,CASSETGSQETQYF,TGTGCCAGCAGCGAGACAGGTTCCCAAGAGACCCAGTACTTC
-,TRBJ2-2,-,TRBV18,CASSPRQGIITGELFF,TGTGCCAGCTCACCACGGCAGGGAATCATCACCGGGGAGCTGTTTTTT
-,TRBJ2-7,few,TRBV6-5,CASSFQRQSYEQYF,TGTGCCAGCAGTTTTCAGCGACAGTCCTACGAGCAGTACTTC
-,TRBJ2-1,few,TRBV7-2,CASSRTPNSYNEQFF,TGTGCCAGCAGCCGTACTCCGAATTCCTACAATGAGCAGTTCTTC
-,TRBJ1-2,few,TRBV27,CASIPRGHSYGYTF,TGTGCCAGCATCCCCCGGGGGCACAGCTATGGCTACACCTTC
TRBD2,TRBJ2-1,-,TRBV5-6,CASSLLAESYNEQFF,TGTGCCAGCAGCTTGCTAGCGGAGAGCTACAATGAGCAGTTCTTC
-,TRBJ2-7,-,TRBV5-1,CASSFPGAISYEQYF,TGCGCCAGCAGCTTCCCGGGGGCTATCTCCTACGAGCAGTACTTC
-,TRBJ2-3,few,TRBV4-2,CASSRDVGATDTQYF,TGTGCCAGCAGCCGGGACGTGGGCGCTACAGATACGCAGTATTTT
TRBD2,TRBJ2-3,-,TRBV28,CASRELAGTSTDTQYF,TGTGCCAGCAGAGAACTAGCGGGGACAAGCACAGATACGCAGTATTTT
-,TRBJ1-1,few,TRBV29-1,CSVSQGSQNTEAFF,TGCAGCGTTTCTCAGGGGAGCCAGAACACTGAAGCTTTCTTT
-,TRBJ1-2,many,TRBV5-1,CASSLGQQINYGYTF,TGCGCCAGCAGCTTGGGGCAGCAGATTAACTATGGCTACACCTTC
-,TRBJ2-2,-,TRBV23-1,CASSLASGELFF,TGCGCCAGCAGTCTGGCCTCCGGGGAGCTGTTTTTT
TRBD1,TRBJ2-1,-,TRBV10-1,CASSPLSQGAADYNEQFF,TGCGCCAGCAGCCCACTCTCACAGGGGGCAGCGGACTACAATGAGCAGTTCTTC
-,TRBJ2-1,-,TRBV20-1,CSAEGTYNEQFF,TGCAGTGCCGAGGGCACCTACAATGAGCAGTTCTTC
-,TRBJ2-1,-,TRBV18,CASSPGWISNEQFF,TGTGCCAGCTCACCCGGCTGGATCAGCAATGAGCAGTTCTTC
-,TRBJ2-7,-,TRBV12-3/TRBV12-4,CASSPRGMKSYEQYF,TGTGCCAGCAGTCCACGGGGAATGAAGTCCTACGAGCAGTACTTC
TRBD1,TRBJ2-7,few,TRBV20-1,CSASRPQTGTDEQYF,TGCAGTGCTTCACGCCCCCAGACAGGGACGGACGAGCAGTACTTC
-,TRBJ2-3,few,TRBV6-1,CASSEVTGLPDTQYF,TGTGCCAGCAGTGAGGTAACAGGGTTGCCAGATACGCAGTATTTT
-,TRBJ2-1,-,TRBV19,CASKARDPPYNEQFF,TGTGCCAGTAAAGCCCGGGATCCCCCCTACAATGAGCAGTTCTTC
-,TRBJ2-2,few,TRBV30,CAWSVNTGELFF,TGTGCCTGGAGTGTAAACACCGGGGAGCTGTTTTTT
TRBD1,TRBJ2-1,-,TRBV5-1,CASSLDRDSPYNEQFF,TGCGCCAGCAGCTTGGACCGGGACAGCCCATACAATGAGCAGTTCTTC
-,TRBJ1-4,few,TRBV3-1,CASSPATSRGEKLFF,TGTGCCAGCAGCCCTGCGACCTCACGAGGGGAAAAACTGTTTTTT
TRBD2,TRBJ2-7,-,TRBV20-1,CSAKLAGDLPYEQYF,TGCAGTGCAAAACTAGCGGGAGACCTCCCCTACGAGCAGTACTTC
-,TRBJ2-7,-,TRBV6-5,CASRGEGEQYF,TGTGCCAGCAGGGGGGAAGGCGAGCAGTACTTC
-,TRBJ1-2,-,TRBV25-1,CASSEDFRGGGYTF,TGTGCCAGCAGTGAGGATTTCCGGGGGGGTGGCTACACCTTC
-,TRBJ1-2,-,TRBV29-1,CSVVHMNYGYTF,TGCAGCGTTGTTCACATGAACTATGGCTACACCTTC
-,TRBJ1-3,-,TRBV12-3/TRBV12-4,CASSLAAGVSGNTIYF,TGTGCCAGCAGTTTAGCTGCTGGGGTTTCTGGAAACACCATATATTTT
-,TRBJ2-7,-,TRBV20-1,CSASQAYEQYF,TGCAGTGCTAGCCAAGCCTACGAGCAGTACTTC
-,TRBJ2-3,few,TRBV20-1,CSARVRGRDTQYF,TGCAGTGCTAGAGTCCGCGGCCGCGATACGCAGTATTTT
-,TRBJ1-1,few,TRBV11-2,CASSSPGTFGRINPTEAFF,TGTGCCAGCAGCTCCCCTGGGACATTCGGCAGGATAAACCCCACTGAAGCTTTCTTT
-,TRBJ1-2,-,TRBV20-1,CSALWNVEGYTF,TGCAGTGCACTCTGGAATGTCGAGGGCTACACCTTC
-,TRBJ1-2,-,TRBV2,CASSGTPNYGYTF,TGTGCCAGCAGTGGTACACCTAACTATGGCTACACCTTC
-,TRBJ2-1,-,TRBV28,CASSPAGSAYYNEQFF,TGTGCCAGCAGCCCCGCGGGCAGCGCGTACTACAATGAGCAGTTCTTC
-,TRBJ2-7,-,TRBV6-2/TRBV6-3,CASSYVGGPYEQYF,TGTGCCAGCAGTTACGTCGGCGGGCCCTACGAGCAGTACTTC